A single sample gave rise to the 32 T cell receptor beta chains below, sequenced in a study of blood T cell repertoires in COVID-19 (dated by TCRdb to 2018 to 2020). Library creation used the immunoSEQ multiplex PCR assay. Entries here come from immuneACCESS through TCRdb and include only in-frame sequences with V and J called. Some clones fail to appear in such tables; in the studies checked, an unresolved V gene covers under half of the shortfall, and the cause of the remainder is unknown. For this sample there are more than 25,000 clones; 89% appear just once. Around 0.55% of the sample goes to the ten largest clones. Input material: peripheral blood. The receptors were gathered from a woman in her forties with active or convalescent COVID-19.

The chain employs TRBV5-1 and TRBJ2-1; 8 bases fit TRBD2. CDR1 SGHRS and CDR2 YFSETQ come from the germline V gene. Losses at the gene ends were 4 bases for V and 6 bases for J; bases not matched to a gene: 3. This CDR3 comprises 13 residues. The chain's CDR3 is CASSIGLANEQFF. The CDR3, as DNA: TGCGCCAGCAGCATTGGACTAGCCAATGAGCAGTTCTTC.

This clone was found once. V gene TRBV10-3 combines with J gene TRBJ2-3; D may be TRBD2 (5 bases). The germline gives CDR1 ENHRY, CDR2 SYGVKD. V lost 6 bases to trimming and J lost 5 bases, with 15 bases between them. The CDR3 runs to 14 residues. CDR3 amino acids: CAIRGPGMGDTQYF. The DNA for the CDR3 is TGTGCCATCAGAGGCCCGGGGATGGGAGATACGCAGTATTTT.

The rearrangement links TRBV21-1 to TRBJ2-1; the table names TRBD2, a call not compared with the DNA. TRBV21-1 is a pseudogene segment. The CDR3 runs to 19 residues. CDR3: CASSPHLLETGRTYNEQFF. CDR3 in DNA: TGTGCCAGCAGCCCGCACTTGTTAGAGACCGGGAGAACCTACAATGAGCAGTTCTTC.

CDR3 sequence reads: CASSFLADSNQPQHF. As DNA, the CDR3 is TGTGCCAGCAGTTTCTTGGCAGATAGCAATCAGCCCCAGCATTTT. The chain is built from TRBV27 and TRBJ1-5, with no clear D. V was cut by 3 bases and J by 0 bases, with 9 bases left in between. CDR3 length: 15 residues. Germline V gives CDR1 MNHEY, CDR2 SMNVEV (reference sequence).

This clone occurred once. The chain is built from TRBV3-1 (or the pseudogene TRBV3-2) and TRBJ1-2; the D gene is possibly TRBD1 (5 bases). V lost 4 bases to trimming and J lost 4 bases, with 22 bases between them. This CDR3 contains 17 residues. The germline CDR1 and CDR2 sequences are LGHDT and YNNKEL (reference sequence). Written as DNA, the CDR3 is TGTGCCAGCAGCCGAAACCTCCTACAGGCGGCGGTCTATGGCTACACCTTC. Amino acids: CASSRNLLQAAVYGYTF.

The J gene is TRBJ2-7, the V gene TRBV5-3; D gene uncertain. TRBV5-3 is an ORF, with its function uncertain. The V end lost 1 base, the J end lost 4 bases, and 12 bases lay between the germline ends. The CDR3 is 14 amino acids. The CDR3 sequence: CARSLPSVVYEQYF. In DNA form, the CDR3 reads TGTGCCAGAAGCTTGCCGAGTGTGGTTTACGAGCAGTACTTC.

The chain combines TRBV4-2 with TRBJ2-1, with D perhaps matching TRBD2 (5 bases). Germline CDR1 is LGHNA and CDR2 is YNFKEQ. There are 18 residues in the CDR3. The V gene lost 1 base and the J gene lost 9 bases, with 25 bases spanning the gap. The CDR3 here is CASSQATSWRVWGSEQFF. Here the CDR3 DNA reads TGTGCCAGCAGCCAAGCGACGTCCTGGCGGGTTTGGGGTAGTGAGCAGTTCTTC.

This clone showed up just a few times. The chain carries TRBV7-2 and TRBJ2-7, with 9 bases identical to TRBD1. J was trimmed by 3 bases and V by 6 bases; bases with no gene match: 6. Germline values: CDR1 SGHTA, CDR2 FQGNSA. This CDR3 spans 14 amino acids. CDR3 nucleotide sequence: TGTGCCAGCAGTCCTGGACAGGGGTACTACGAGCAGTACTTC. Residues: CASSPGQGYYEQYF.

This chain joins TRBV30 and TRBJ1-5; D is perhaps TRBD1 (6 bases). CDR3 size: 12 residues. V lost 4 bases and J lost 3, with 7 bases in between. Germline V gene sequence: CDR1 GTSNPN, CDR2 SVGIG (reference sequence). The CDR3 coding sequence is TGTGCCTGGAACAGGGACAATCAGCCCCAGCATTTT. Encoded protein: CAWNRDNQPQHF.

This chain joins TRBV3-1 (or the pseudogene TRBV3-2) and TRBJ2-5; 8 bases line up with TRBD2. The V segment lost 2 bases and the J segment 0 bases; nucleotides outside the gene matches: 5. CDR1 and CDR2 (germline): LGHDT, YNNKEL (reference sequence). This CDR3 contains 16 residues. The CDR3 spells CASSQTAGADQETQYF. The CDR3 coding sequence is TGTGCCAGCAGCCAAACAGCGGGGGCCGACCAAGAGACCCAGTACTTC.

The rearrangement links TRBV5-8 to TRBJ1-4; D possibly corresponds to TRBD1 (6 bases). V was clipped by 3 bases and J by 7 bases, with 19 bases between them. The CDR3 spans 16 residues. From germline, CDR1 is SGHTS and CDR2 YDEGEE. CDR3 sequence (DNA): TGTGCCAGCAGCTGGATGTACAGGGTAGTGAGTGAAAAACTGTTTTTT. Protein: CASSWMYRVVSEKLFF.

The chain carries TRBV2 and TRBJ1-6, with 8 bases aligning to TRBD1. The CDR3 consists of 15 residues. Trimming at V came to 5 bases and at J to 5 bases, leaving 5 bases not matched to a gene. The germline CDR1 and CDR2 sequences are SNHLY and FYNNEI. The CDR3: CASSLLTGDNSPLHF. The CDR3 DNA reads TGTGCCAGCAGTCTCCTGACAGGGGATAATTCACCCCTCCACTTT.

The chain has TRBV5-4 and TRBJ1-4, with 11 nucleotides matching TRBD1. Per the germline V gene, CDR1 is SGHNT and CDR2 is YYREEE (reference sequence). Unmatched junction bases numbered 0, after V lost 3 bases and J lost 8 bases. The CDR3 has 13 amino acids. This CDR3 is CASSWDRGEKLFF. The CDR3 DNA is TGTGCCAGCAGCTGGGACAGGGGGGAAAAACTGTTTTTT.

CDR3 region: CASSVALAGGGEQYF. CDR3 DNA sequence: TGTGCCAGCAGCGTAGCTTTAGCAGGGGGTGGCGAGCAGTACTTC. The chain combines TRBV9 with TRBJ2-7, with 7 bases identical to TRBD1. CDR1 and CDR2 from the germline V gene are SGDLS and YYNGEE. V lost 0 bases and J lost 6; bases outside the gene matches: 9. This CDR3 is built from 15 residues.

The chain employs TRBV6-2 or TRBV6-3 and TRBJ1-5; TRBD1 matches at 7 bases. Trimming at V came to 0 bases and at J to 2 bases, leaving 10 bases not matched to a gene. Germline V gene lookup returns CDR1 MNHEY and CDR2 SVGEGT. The CDR3 totals 18 residues. The chain's CDR3 is CASSYSIQQGLGNQPQHF. The CDR3 DNA sequence: TGTGCCAGCAGTTACTCAATTCAACAGGGGTTGGGCAATCAGCCCCAGCATTTT.

The genes are TRBV6-1 and TRBJ1-6; 9 bases match TRBD1. Germline CDR1 and CDR2: MNHNS and SASEGT. This CDR3 spans 15 amino acids. The V segment lost 2 bases and the J segment 7 bases; nucleotides outside the gene matches: 3. The CDR3 reads CASSEQGTGNSPLHF. CDR3 in DNA: TGTGCCAGCAGTGAACAGGGGACAGGGAATTCACCCCTCCACTTT.

The chain has TRBV19 and TRBJ2-7; D perhaps matches TRBD2 (5 bases). Germline V gene lookup returns CDR1 LNHDA and CDR2 SQIVND (reference sequence). V was cut by 3 bases and J by 7 bases, with 22 bases left in between. The CDR3 totals 16 residues. The CDR3 nucleotides read TGTGCCAGTAGTATTCCGGGCCTCCCCTCCTCGGGAGAGCAGTACTTC. Amino acids: CASSIPGLPSSGEQYF.

This clone was recorded a few times. The chain employs TRBV12-3 or TRBV12-4 and TRBJ2-2; weak D call: TRBD1 (6 bases). Trimming shortened V by 7 bases and J by 3 bases, and 6 bases separated the two germline ends. The CDR3 runs to 12 residues. CDR3 nucleotides: TGTGCCAGCAACAGGGACACCGGGGAGCTGTTTTTT. Its translation: CASNRDTGELFF.

V and J are TRBV15 and TRBJ2-7; 7 bases agree with TRBD2. Germline V gene lookup returns CDR1 LNHNV and CDR2 YYDKDF (reference sequence). This CDR3 contains 15 residues. Trimming took 3 bases from V and 6 from J; bases not matched to a gene: 11. The CDR3 reads CATSSGGTGGGEQYF. The CDR3, as DNA: TGTGCCACCAGCAGCGGGGGGACCGGCGGGGGCGAGCAGTACTTC.

The chain has TRBV7-2 and TRBJ2-7; the D gene is possibly TRBD2 (6 bases). Germline values: CDR1 SGHTA, CDR2 FQGNSA. This CDR3 has 14 amino acids. Trimming took 4 bases from V and 7 from J, leaving 17 bases between them. The DNA for the CDR3 is TGTGCCAGCAGCTCCCCGACTAGTCCCCGGGAGCAGTACTTC. Translation gives CASSSPTSPREQYF.

The gene calls are TRBV5-1 and TRBJ2-3; no clear D gene. Germline-derived CDR1 and CDR2 are SGHRS and YFSETQ. The CDR3 totals 12 residues. V was pared by 7 bases and J by 1 base, with 7 bases between. DNA for the CDR3: TGCGCCAGCGGCCCAGGCACAGATACGCAGTATTTT. Protein sequence: CASGPGTDTQYF.

CDR3 residues: CASSLAPSGTTDTQYF. The CDR3 DNA follows: TGTGCCAGCAGCTTAGCGCCTAGCGGGACAACAGATACGCAGTATTTT. This sequence joins TRBV7-2 and TRBJ2-3, with TRBD2 identical over 9 bases. Germline-derived CDR1 and CDR2 are SGHTA and FQGNSA. This CDR3 region has 16 residues. Trimming took 0 bases from V and 3 from J; bases not matched to a gene: 4.

The J gene is TRBJ2-3, the V gene TRBV9; 8 nucleotides line up with TRBD2. The trim removed 0 bases at V and 1 base at J, leaving 1 base unmatched. The CDR3 runs 15 residues. CDR1 SGDLS and CDR2 YYNGEE come from the germline V gene. CDR3 nucleotides: TGTGCCAGCAGCGTAGATAGCGGGGGCACAGATACGCAGTATTTT. This translates into CASSVDSGGTDTQYF.

This rearrangement joins TRBV5-8 to TRBJ1-4; D perhaps matches TRBD1 (5 bases). The CDR3 has 15 residues. Trimming left V 0 bases short and J 8 bases short, with 14 bases between. Germline loops: CDR1 SGHTS, CDR2 YDEGEE. CDR3 DNA: TGTGCCAGCAGCTTGGAGGGCAGGGATGGGGAAAAACTGTTTTTT. Its protein product is CASSLEGRDGEKLFF. Full variable domain (missing parts from reference TRBV5-8 and TRBJ1-4): EAGVTQSPTHLIKTRGQQATLRCSPISGHTSVYWYQQALGLGLQFLLWYDEGEERNRGNFPPRFSGRQFPNYSSELNVNALELEDSALYLCASSLEGRDGEKLFFGSGTQLSVL.

The rearrangement joins TRBV3-1 (or the pseudogene TRBV3-2) to TRBJ2-7; D perhaps matches TRBD1 (5 bases). Trimming removed 1 base at V and 3 bases at J, with 16 bases between. Germline CDR1 reads LGHDT; CDR2 reads YNNKEL (reference sequence). This CDR3 has 16 amino acids. The CDR3 coding sequence is TGTGCCAGCAGCCAAGTTCTGTTCATGCAGGGCTACGAGCAGTACTTC. This translates into CASSQVLFMQGYEQYF.

The genes are TRBV6-2 or TRBV6-3 and TRBJ2-2; weak D call: TRBD1 (5 bases). The CDR3 has 14 residues. V was trimmed by 6 bases and J by 6 bases, leaving 14 bases between them. CDR1 and CDR2 (germline): MNHEY, SVGEGT. The CDR3 DNA reads as TGTGCCAGCAGCAACGGACACGTCTCCGGGGAGCTGTTTTTT. It codes for CASSNGHVSGELFF.

This chain joins TRBV9 and TRBJ2-1, with 7 bases fitting TRBD1. The CDR3 runs to 16 residues. Germline CDR1 reads SGDLS; CDR2 reads YYNGEE. V dropped 3 bases and J dropped 2; count of bases not matched to a gene: 8. CDR3 in amino acids: CASSARTGETYNEQFF. The CDR3 nucleotides are TGTGCCAGCAGCGCTAGGACAGGAGAGACCTACAATGAGCAGTTCTTC.

The V call is TRBV7-9, the J call TRBJ1-1; D is perhaps TRBD1 (6 bases). The germline V and J ends were trimmed by 1 base and 11 bases, with 14 bases remaining between them. CDR1 is SEHNR and CDR2 is FQNEAQ in the germline V gene (reference sequence). The CDR3 consists of 13 residues. CDR3 protein: CASSLEQGWVAFF. The CDR3 region has the DNA TGTGCCAGCAGCTTAGAACAGGGTTGGGTCGCTTTCTTT.

The genes are TRBV25-1 and TRBJ1-4, with TRBD1 matching over 8 bases. CDR1 is MGHDK, CDR2 SYGVNS, per germline. V was clipped by 2 bases and J by 8 bases; unmatched bases: 7. CDR3 length: 15 amino acids. The CDR3 bases are TGTGCCAGCAGTGAAAGACAGGGGAGAGGGGAAAAACTGTTTTTT. Its protein is CASSERQGRGEKLFF.

The chain couples TRBV11-3 to TRBJ2-2, with TRBD1 as a possible D gene (5 bases). The CDR3 extends over 18 amino acids. The germline V and J ends were trimmed by 5 bases and 0 bases, with 19 bases remaining between them. Germline V gives CDR1 SGHNT, CDR2 YENEEA. This chain's CDR3 is CASSTQKTVPANTGELFF. The CDR3 nucleotides are TGTGCCAGCAGCACCCAAAAGACAGTTCCCGCGAACACCGGGGAGCTGTTTTTT.

V gene TRBV2 combines with J gene TRBJ2-1; possible D gene TRBD2, 6 bases. The germline gives CDR1 SNHLY, CDR2 FYNNEI. The CDR3 spans 15 residues. The germline V and J ends were trimmed by 2 bases and 8 bases, with 16 bases remaining between them. The DNA for the CDR3 is TGTGCCAGCAGTGAACCCAGAGGAGGGCGGGATGAGCAGTTCTTC. Amino acids: CASSEPRGGRDEQFF.

The chain uses TRBV7-8 and TRBJ2-1; 7 bases line up with TRBD2. With V trimmed by 2 bases and J by 6 bases, 13 bases remained unmatched. CDR3 size: 17 residues. CDR1 and CDR2 from the germline V gene are SGHVS and FQNEAQ. CDR3 amino acids: CASSLSTSRQAFNEQFF. The CDR3 bases are TGTGCCAGCAGCTTATCGACTAGCCGCCAGGCCTTCAATGAGCAGTTCTTC.